The 19 T cell receptor beta chains below were found in one sample sequenced in a study of T-cell reconstitution after alpha-beta-depleted transplantation in children. Using unique molecular identifiers, the investigators prepared the TCRbeta library. TCRdb used MiXCR to reprocess the PCR reads, holding one entry per CDR3 protein. The table lists about 360,000 distinct CDR3 sequences, 10% to 15% of them singletons. The specimen comprised PBMCs, sampled from the stem cell graft. Receptors were obtained from a human donor who donated a stem cell graft to a child with Fanconi anemia.

The V and J genes are TRBV10-3 and TRBJ2-2; weak D call: TRBD1 (5 bases). From germline, CDR1 is ENHRY and CDR2 SYGVKD. V was shortened by 5 bases and J by 6 bases, with 16 bases between the two germline ends. The CDR3 is made up of 15 amino acids. The CDR3 nucleotides are TGTGCCATCAGTCCCCAGGGAAGTCTCTCCGGGGAGCTGTTTTTT. As protein: CAISPQGSLSGELFF.

V usage is TRBV4-3 and J usage is TRBJ1-2, with D hard to call. Germline lookup yields CDR1 LGHNA and CDR2 YSLEER. The V end was cut by 1 base, the J end by 1 base, with 7 bases between. This CDR3 region has 14 residues. The CDR3 region has the DNA TGCGCCAGCAGCCAAGGGCAGATTAACTATGGCTACACCTTC. It yields the protein CASSQGQINYGYTF.

The chain uses TRBV12-3 or TRBV12-4 and TRBJ1-1; D is undetermined. V was trimmed by 3 bases and J by 10 bases, leaving 9 bases between them. The CDR3 is 11 residues long. DNA for the CDR3: TGTGCCAGCAGTTTCGGGAAGGCAGCTTTCTTT. It specifies CASSFGKAAFF.

This clonotype was picked up a small number of times. This chain joins TRBV29-1 and TRBJ2-2, with 9 nucleotides matching TRBD2. With 7 bases clipped from V and 7 bases from J, the junction kept 16 bases outside the gene matches. The CDR3 consists of 16 residues. The V gene's germline CDR1 is SQVTM and CDR2 ANQGSEA. The CDR3 nucleotides are TGCAGCGCCCATAACGGCGGGGGGGACTACAGCGGGGAGCTGTTTTTT. Translation gives CSAHNGGGDYSGELFF.

The CDR3 here is CSANDRLGQPQHF. The CDR3 bases are TGCAGTGCAAACGACCGCCTAGGGCAGCCCCAGCATTTT. This chain uses TRBV20-1 with TRBJ1-5; D unresolved. V was shortened by 6 bases and J by 7 bases, with 16 bases between the two germline ends. Per the germline V gene, CDR1 is DFQATT and CDR2 is SNEGSKA (reference sequence). This CDR3 is built from 13 residues.

The chain carries TRBV20-1 and TRBJ1-3, with D perhaps matching TRBD1 (5 bases). Germline assignment: CDR1 DFQATT and CDR2 SNEGSKA (reference sequence). Trimming left V 3 bases short and J 3 bases short, with 18 bases between. This CDR3 comprises 16 residues. CDR3 residues: CSASPGGSAGGNTIYF. In nucleotides, the CDR3 is TGCAGTGCTAGCCCGGGGGGATCGGCAGGTGGAAACACCATATATTTT.

This chain connects TRBV4-1 to TRBJ1-1; D gene uncertain. This CDR3 has 13 residues. V was pared by 6 bases and J by 3 bases, with 11 bases between. The germline gives CDR1 MGHRA, CDR2 YSYEKL. CDR3 nucleotide sequence: TGCGCCAGCAGAGGGCAGGAATACACTGAAGCTTTCTTT. Its protein is CASRGQEYTEAFF.

This clonotype was found a few times. V and J are TRBV11-3 and TRBJ1-1, with D hard to call. With 5 bases removed from V and 3 bases from J, the gap between germline ends came to 16 bases. Germline-derived CDR1 and CDR2 are SGHNT and YENEEA. The CDR3 covers 15 residues. The CDR3 region is CASSLTVRADTEAFF. CDR3 sequence (DNA): TGTGCCAGCAGCCTTACAGTTCGGGCGGACACTGAAGCTTTCTTT.

The chain uses TRBV5-1 and TRBJ2-5, with D possibly TRBD2 on 6 matching bases. This CDR3 comprises 17 residues. Trimming cost V 2 bases and J 2 bases, with 19 bases left between them. The V gene's germline CDR1 is SGHRS and CDR2 YFSETQ. CDR3 region: CASSFTRPSAPQETQYF. CDR3 coding DNA: TGCGCCAGCAGCTTTACTCGTCCTAGCGCCCCACAAGAGACCCAGTACTTC. Full variable domain (remainder filled in from reference TRBV5-1 and TRBJ2-5): KAGVTQTPRYLIKTRGQQVTLSCSPISGHRSVSWYQQTPGQGLQFLFEYFSETQRNKGNFPGRFSGRQFSNSRSEMNVSTLELGDSALYLCASSFTRPSAPQETQYFGPGTRLLVL.

This clonotype was seen repeatedly, ten times or more. This chain connects TRBV2 to TRBJ2-5, with D perhaps matching TRBD2 (5 bases). This CDR3 comprises 12 residues. The V gene lost 6 bases and the J gene lost 5 bases, with 10 bases spanning the gap. Looked up from germline, CDR1 is SNHLY and CDR2 is FYNNEI. CDR3 in DNA: TGTGCCAGCAGCGACCCGGGGGAGACCCAGTACTTC. Residues: CASSDPGETQYF.

About this clonotype: This may stem from a read error, because a much larger clone lies one nucleotide away. The chain employs TRBV3-1 and TRBJ1-1; TRBD1 is a possible D gene (6 bases). The CDR3 is made up of 14 amino acids. Germline V lookup: CDR1 LGHDT, CDR2 YNNKEL (reference sequence). The CDR3 protein is CTSSVTQGNTEAFF. The CDR3 nucleotides are TGTACCAGCAGTGTGACACAGGGAAACACTGAAGCTTTCTTT. The full variable domain, in which reference TRBV3-1 and TRBJ1-1 provide the parts outside the CDR3, is DTAVSQTPKYLVTQMGNDKSIKCEQNLGHDTMYWYKQDSKKFLKIMFSYNNKELIINETVPNRFSPKSPDKAHLNLHINSLELGDSAVYFCTSSVTQGNTEAFFGQGTRLTVV.

The V gene is TRBV27, the J gene TRBJ2-7; D is possibly TRBD1 (5 bases). The CDR3 is 14 amino acids. Trimming removed 5 bases at V and 5 bases at J, with 16 bases between. CDR1 and CDR2 from the germline V gene are MNHEY and SMNVEV (reference sequence). The CDR3 nucleotides are TGTGCCAGCAGTCCAGACAGTCTCGGCCACGAGCAGTACTTC. Translating gives CASSPDSLGHEQYF.

There are many counts of this clonotype. The V gene is TRBV7-2, the J gene TRBJ2-7; possibly TRBD1 for D (9 bases). This CDR3 comprises 15 residues. V was clipped by 5 bases and J by 7 bases, with 21 bases between them. Germline CDR1 and CDR2: SGHTA and FQGNSA. The CDR3 here is CASSLSGTGFEEQYF. Written as DNA, the CDR3 is TGTGCCAGCAGCCTTAGCGGGACAGGGTTCGAAGAGCAGTACTTC.

This clonotype was seen a few times. The chain joins TRBV21-1 to TRBJ2-7; the table calls TRBD1, which could not be checked here. TRBV21-1 is listed as a pseudogene. The CDR3 has 16 residues. CDR3 nucleotides: TGTGCCAGCAGCAAAGAGCTGGGACAGCGAACCTACGAGCAGTACTTC. Translation: CASSKELGQRTYEQYF.

The chain joins TRBV6-6 to TRBJ1-1, with a weak D call TRBD1 (5 bases). The CDR3 consists of 13 residues. In germline, CDR1 is MNHNY, CDR2 SVGAGI (reference sequence). V was pared by 5 bases and J by 1 base, with 8 bases between. CDR3 DNA: TGTGCCAGCAGTGCTACAGGGAACACTGAAGCTTTCTTT. It yields the protein CASSATGNTEAFF.

This clonotype was detected only a few times. V gene TRBV4-1 combines with J gene TRBJ1-3; D unresolved. Trimming took 4 bases from V and 4 from J, leaving 17 bases between them. This CDR3 has 16 amino acids. The V gene's germline CDR1 is MGHRA and CDR2 YSYEKL. This CDR3 is CASSPDPGTGGNTIYF. The CDR3 coding sequence is TGCGCCAGCAGCCCAGATCCGGGAACGGGAGGAAACACCATATATTTT.

This chain uses TRBV6-5 with TRBJ2-1; 7 bases agree with TRBD2. CDR1 is MNHEY, CDR2 SVGAGI, per germline. The V and J ends lost 8 bases and 7 bases, in that order; junction bases with no gene match: 5. CDR3 length equals 12 residues. CDR3: CASGQGGNEQFF. DNA for the CDR3: TGTGCCAGCGGGCAGGGAGGGAATGAGCAGTTCTTC.

The sample holds a few counts of this clonotype. The chain carries TRBV6-2 or TRBV6-3 and TRBJ2-5, with TRBD1 as a possible D gene (6 bases). Germline V gives CDR1 MNHEY, CDR2 SVGEGT. With 1 base removed from V and 0 bases from J, the gap between germline ends came to 9 bases. The CDR3 length is 15 residues. CDR3 region: CASSYFRTDQETQYF. The DNA for the CDR3 is TGTGCCAGCAGTTACTTCAGGACAGACCAAGAGACCCAGTACTTC.

The V call is TRBV7-2, the J call TRBJ1-5; D remains unclear. The V end was cut by 1 base, the J end by 9 bases, with 16 bases between. CDR1 SGHTA and CDR2 FQGNSA come from the germline V gene. The CDR3 totals 15 residues. The CDR3 sequence is CASSLGLSGDGPQHF. In DNA, the CDR3 is TGTGCCAGCAGCTTAGGATTATCGGGAGACGGGCCCCAGCATTTT.